This T cell receptor beta chain was observed in a study of monozygotic twins with inflammatory bowel disease. Study-wide results and limits: In patient repertoires, differing immunosuppressive treatments may have added some variability.

Comments on this clonotype: Its matching antigen is unknown.

The CDR3 has 18 residues. Germline V lookup: CDR1 SGDLS, CDR2 YYNGEE. UMIs that included a 6-nucleotide sample barcode were added by template switching, which took place during cDNA synthesis. No DNA is given; TCRdb re-called the 5' RACE reads and lists each CDR3 protein once. Its table lists a few hundred thousand distinct CDR3 sequences. Sequencing used blood. The genes are TRBV9 and TRBJ2-1; TCRdb outputs TRBD2, but without DNA this stays unchecked. This clonotype originated in a human donor with ulcerative colitis or Crohn's disease, or a healthy co-twin of an affected twin (not recorded which). CDR3 protein: CASSPLGGSGGIYNEQFF. The full variable domain, in which reference TRBV9 and TRBJ2-1 provide the parts outside the CDR3, is DSGVTQTPKHLITATGQRVTLRCSPRSGDLSVYWYQQSLDQGLQFLIQYYNGEERAKGNILERFSAQQFPDLHSELNLSSLELGDSALYFCASSPLGGSGGIYNEQFFGPGTRLTVL.